This T cell receptor beta chain was profiled in a study of molecular identifiers for immune sequencing clone quantification. V was clipped by 5 bases and J by 4 bases; unmatched bases: 8. There are 14 residues in the CDR3. TCRdb ran MiXCR on the PCR reads and lists one entry per CDR3 protein. The sample has some 96,000 distinct CDR3 sequences, 24% seen once. This clonotype was recorded at least ten times. Naive CD8 T cells were picked out by sorting for CD8+CD4-CCR7+CD45RA+. The material sequenced was naive CD8+ T cells from blood, with Jurkat cell RNA spiked in. Stated subset: FACS-sorted CD8+CD4-CCR7+CD45RA+ naive T cells. The clonotype comes from a human donor in good health. Some libraries in this study had Jurkat cell RNA spiked in. The chain has TRBV12-3 or TRBV12-4 and TRBJ2-7; 7 bases fit TRBD1. The CDR3 is CASSARDSMYEQYF. CDR3 sequence (DNA): TGTGCCAGCAGTGCCCGGGACAGCATGTACGAGCAGTACTTC.